Below, 2 T cell receptor beta chains from the same sample are listed, as sequenced in a study of blood T cell repertoires in COVID-19. This table comes from immunoSEQ multiplex PCR, and its TCRdb copy is limited to in-frame clones, with some not included. The sample gives about 110,000 clones, 69% of which show up once; about 6% is in the top ten. Source material: peripheral blood. The receptors derive from an older man with acute or convalescent COVID-19.

This chain uses TRBV7-2 with TRBJ2-1, with a possible D match to TRBD2 (6 bases). Trimming took 5 bases from V and 11 from J, leaving 22 bases between them. Germline CDR1 and CDR2: SGHTA and FQGNSA. The CDR3 length is 15 residues. The CDR3, as DNA: TGTGCCAGCAGCCCCAGGCCGGGAGTGGTTGCTAAGCAGTTCTTC. This encodes CASSPRPGVVAKQFF.

This chain connects TRBV19 to TRBJ1-2; D call uncertain. CDR3 length: 13 residues. Germline V CDR1 and CDR2: LNHDA, SQIVND (reference sequence). V lost 3 bases, J lost 6 bases, and 11 bases lay in between. The CDR3 DNA reads TGTGCCAGTAGTATTCGGTGGCGGAATGGCTACACCTTC. Amino acids: CASSIRWRNGYTF.